This T cell receptor beta chain originates from a study of blood T cell repertoires in COVID-19. Clinical history as reported by participants underpinned cohort assignment. The CDR3 loop spans 15 amino acids. Trimming at V came to 4 bases and at J to 0 bases, leaving 0 bases not matched to a gene. The germline V gene has CDR1 SNHLY and CDR2 FYNNEI. As handled by the study authors: For nucleated cells, counts were estimated from reference gene primer amplification. Repertoires were generated with immunoSEQ multiplex PCR, while TCRdb's copy carries only in-frame clones and drops some. V and J calls plus clone size are reproduced from that table; the DNA served to infer D and trimming. The data show about 250,000 clones, 75% to 90% seen once.

The sequencing sample was made of PBMCs or T cells enriched from blood (not recorded which). The chain recombines TRBV2 with TRBJ1-6; 7 bases fit TRBD1. This receptor was taken from a woman aged 18-29 years who had recovered from COVID-19. This chain's CDR3 is CASSGDSSYNSPLHF. CDR3 nucleotide sequence: TGTGCCAGCAGTGGGGACAGCTCCTATAATTCACCCCTCCACTTT.